This entry lists 27 T cell receptor beta chains sequenced from one sample in a study of T-cell reconstitution after alpha-beta-depleted transplantation in children. Unique molecular identifiers were used in preparing the TCRbeta library. TCRdb re-derived calls from the PCR reads in MiXCR, one entry per CDR3 protein. Among about 830,000 distinct CDR3 sequences, under 20% were seen once, and the ten largest hold around 5.3%. This specimen was PBMCs, mostly from graft donor cells, taken 360 days after TCRalphabeta/CD19-depleted stem cell transplant. Receptor source: a male patient aged 10-17 years who had a stem cell transplant for acute lymphoblastic leukemia, so the T cells may come from the graft donor.

This chain connects TRBV27 to TRBJ2-7; tentatively, D is TRBD1 (5 bases). The ends were cut back, 0 bases at V and 2 bases at J, with 14 bases in the middle. Germline V CDR1 and CDR2: MNHEY, SMNVEV (reference sequence). CDR3 length: 16 residues. The chain's CDR3 is CASSLSGQILAYEQYF. CDR3 sequence (DNA): TGTGCCAGCAGTTTATCGGGGCAGATCCTAGCCTACGAGCAGTACTTC.

This clonotype was seen a few times. The V and J genes are TRBV20-1 and TRBJ2-7; D gene ambiguous. This CDR3 has 13 residues. The V end was cut by 1 base, the J end by 2 bases, with 9 bases between. Germline V gives CDR1 DFQATT, CDR2 SNEGSKA (reference sequence). CDR3 in amino acids: CSARGEAPYEQYF. CDR3 nucleotide sequence: TGCAGTGCTAGAGGGGAAGCGCCCTACGAGCAGTACTTC.

This chain connects TRBV28 to TRBJ1-2, with 9 bases that match TRBD1. The CDR3 is made up of 16 amino acids. After removal of 7 bases from V and 2 bases from J, the junction contained 11 bases not matched to a gene. Per the germline V gene, CDR1 is MDHEN and CDR2 is SYDVKM. CDR3 in DNA: TGTGCCAGCACCGCGGACAGGGGAGATCCGAACTATGGCTACACCTTC. Encoded protein: CASTADRGDPNYGYTF.

This clonotype showed up many times. Written as DNA, the CDR3 is TGCGCCAGCAGCTACTTAGCGGGTCACACAGATACGCAGTATTTT. This sequence encodes CASSYLAGHTDTQYF. The chain uses TRBV5-1 and TRBJ2-3; 7 bases line up with TRBD2. The CDR3 loop spans 15 amino acids. CDR1 is SGHRS, CDR2 YFSETQ, per germline. Trimming at V came to 3 bases and at J to 2 bases, leaving 6 bases not matched to a gene. Full variable domain (missing parts from reference TRBV5-1 and TRBJ2-3): KAGVTQTPRYLIKTRGQQVTLSCSPISGHRSVSWYQQTPGQGLQFLFEYFSETQRNKGNFPGRFSGRQFSNSRSEMNVSTLELGDSALYLCASSYLAGHTDTQYFGPGTRLTVL.

This clonotype was seen many times. The chain recombines TRBV13 with TRBJ2-7; D could derive from TRBD1 or TRBD2 (5 bases each). The germline V and J ends were trimmed by 5 bases and 6 bases, with 23 bases remaining between them. CDR1 is PRHDT, CDR2 FYEKMQ, per germline (reference sequence). This CDR3 is built from 16 residues. CDR3 sequence: CASSQPYQGERGEQYF. Written as DNA, the CDR3 is TGTGCCAGCAGCCAACCGTATCAAGGGGAGAGGGGCGAGCAGTACTTC.

In this sample, this clonotype turned up a few times. The rearrangement uses TRBV28 and TRBJ2-1; D is unresolved. CDR1 and CDR2 (germline): MDHEN, SYDVKM. CDR3 length equals 13 residues. Trimming removed 5 bases at V and 7 bases at J, with 12 bases between. Here the CDR3 reads CASSRARWNEQFF. CDR3 in DNA: TGTGCCAGCAGTCGAGCCAGGTGGAATGAGCAGTTCTTC.

V gene TRBV12-3 or TRBV12-4 combines with J gene TRBJ2-7, with TRBD1 matching 10 bases. J gave up 3 bases and V 6 bases, and 11 bases lay outside the gene matches. This CDR3 spans 16 amino acids. CDR3 DNA: TGTGCCAGCAGATTGACAGGGGGCCCGAGATACTACGAGCAGTACTTC. Protein sequence: CASRLTGGPRYYEQYF.

The CDR3, as DNA: TGCAGTGCTAGGGTTCAGTTGCTCTCTGGGGCCAACGTCCTGACTTTC. This gives the protein CSARVQLLSGANVLTF. This sequence joins TRBV20-1 and TRBJ2-6; unclear D gene. The V and J ends lost 3 bases and 0 bases respectively, with 12 bases between them. CDR3 length: 16 residues. CDR1 DFQATT and CDR2 SNEGSKA come from the germline V gene (reference sequence).

This clonotype came up many times. CDR3 nucleotide sequence: TGCAGCGGAGCCCAGGGTATATTTAGGAATGAGCAGTTCTTC. It encodes CSGAQGIFRNEQFF. V gene TRBV29-1 combines with J gene TRBJ2-1; D is perhaps TRBD1 (5 bases). Germline values: CDR1 SQVTM, CDR2 ANQGSEA. Trimming shortened V by 7 bases and J by 7 bases, and 20 bases separated the two germline ends. The CDR3 contains 14 residues.

V is TRBV12-3 or TRBV12-4 and J is TRBJ2-7, with D perhaps being TRBD1 or TRBD2 (6 bases each). With 6 bases removed from V and 3 bases from J, the gap between germline ends came to 18 bases. The CDR3 has 15 amino acids. The CDR3 loop is CASSPGAYDLYEQYF. Here the CDR3 DNA reads TGTGCCAGCAGCCCGGGGGCCTACGACCTCTACGAGCAGTACTTC.

The V gene is TRBV5-1, the J gene TRBJ2-5; the match to TRBD2 covers 11 bases. Germline CDR1 reads SGHRS; CDR2 reads YFSETQ. The CDR3 runs to 17 residues. V shed 9 bases, J shed 5 bases, and the junction held 18 bases outside the gene matches. In DNA form, the CDR3 reads TGCGCCACCTCGACTAGCGGGACCCGCCGGGGTGGTGAGACCCAGTACTTC. It specifies CATSTSGTRRGGETQYF.

This clonotype has a count of ten or more. V is TRBV29-1 and J is TRBJ2-2; D is ambiguous. The CDR3 is 10 amino acids. V gave up 4 bases and J gave up 6 bases, with 3 bases separating them. The germline V gene has CDR1 SQVTM and CDR2 ANQGSEA. CDR3 coding DNA: TGCAGCGTTGGGGCCGGGGAGCTGTTTTTT. This gives the protein CSVGAGELFF.

This clonotype was observed at least ten times. The rearrangement joins TRBV29-1 to TRBJ2-7; 10 positions agree with TRBD1. Germline CDR1 SQVTM, CDR2 ANQGSEA. J gave up 3 bases and V 1 base, and 9 bases lay outside the gene matches. The CDR3 runs 16 residues. The CDR3 bases are TGCAGCGTTGAAGGGACCGGGACAGGGGATCTCTACGAGCAGTACTTC. Translation gives CSVEGTGTGDLYEQYF.

This clonotype was counted between two and nine times. V is TRBV25-1 and J is TRBJ1-1; D unresolved. Germline V gene lookup returns CDR1 MGHDK and CDR2 SYGVNS. The germline V and J ends were trimmed by 6 bases and 4 bases, with 9 bases remaining between them. The CDR3 has 12 residues. CDR3 DNA sequence: TGTGCCAGCAGAGTTCGGGGCACTGAAGCTTTCTTT. This encodes CASRVRGTEAFF.

This clonotype showed up just a few times. CDR3 bases: TGTGCCATCAGTGAGCCCATTCCTGGTTTAATCGGGGAGCTGTTTTTT. As protein: CAISEPIPGLIGELFF. The chain recombines TRBV10-3 with TRBJ2-2; D gene uncertain. This CDR3 region has 16 residues. Germline V CDR1 and CDR2: ENHRY, SYGVKD. The V and J ends lost 2 bases and 7 bases respectively, with 17 bases between them.

This chain connects TRBV9 to TRBJ2-7; D gene ambiguous. The CDR3 sequence is 13 residues long. The V gene's germline CDR1 is SGDLS and CDR2 YYNGEE. Between the trimmed V and J ends, which lost 3 bases and 10 bases, there was a span of 17 bases. The CDR3 protein is CASSGQPMARQYF. The CDR3 nucleotides read TGTGCCAGCAGCGGCCAACCCATGGCGAGACAGTACTTC.

The chain couples TRBV2 to TRBJ2-3; D is perhaps TRBD1 (5 bases). Trimming removed 8 bases at V and 0 bases at J, with 15 bases between. Germline-derived CDR1 and CDR2 are SNHLY and FYNNEI. The length of the CDR3 is 15 residues. CDR3 protein: CASGARLLSTDTQYF. CDR3 DNA sequence: TGTGCCAGCGGGGCTAGATTATTGAGCACAGATACGCAGTATTTT. The variable domain in full, completed from reference TRBV2 and TRBJ2-3, reads EPEVTQTPSHQVTQMGQEVILRCVPISNHLYFYWYRQILGQKVEFLVSFYNNEISEKSEIFDDQFSVERPDGSNFTLKIRSTKLEDSAMYFCASGARLLSTDTQYFGPGTRLTVL.

In this sample, this clonotype turned up many times. This chain connects TRBV12-3 or TRBV12-4 to TRBJ2-3; no clear D. Trimming stripped 3 bases from V and 2 bases from J, with 9 bases between. CDR3 length equals 14 residues. The CDR3: CASSFEGYTDTQYF. The CDR3 DNA reads TGTGCCAGCAGTTTTGAAGGATACACAGATACGCAGTATTTT.

The rearrangement links TRBV12-3 or TRBV12-4 to TRBJ1-2, with D perhaps matching TRBD1 (5 bases). The length of the CDR3 is 12 residues. V was clipped by 2 bases and J by 8 bases, with 9 bases between them. CDR3 in amino acids: CASSLSGLGYTF. The CDR3 region has the DNA TGTGCCAGCAGTTTATCAGGGCTGGGCTACACCTTC.

The chain recombines TRBV18 with TRBJ2-1; 9 bases are shared with TRBD1. Germline V lookup: CDR1 KGHSH, CDR2 LQKENI. V was pared by 0 bases and J by 5 bases, with 5 bases of the junction left unmatched. This CDR3 has 16 residues. DNA for the CDR3: TGTGCCAGCTCACCACCGGGACAGGGTCACAACAATGAGCAGTTCTTC. Protein product: CASSPPGQGHNNEQFF.

This clonotype was recorded a few times. The V and J genes are TRBV3-1 and TRBJ2-1; possible D gene TRBD1, 6 bases. Trimming took off 5 bases at V and 7 bases at J, with 21 bases between the two ends. Germline V lookup: CDR1 LGHDT, CDR2 YNNKEL (reference sequence). This CDR3 is built from 16 residues. CDR3 nucleotides: TGTGCCAGCAGCTGGAAATTATTGGACAGTTCTAATGAGCAGTTCTTC. This translates into CASSWKLLDSSNEQFF.

There are many counts of this clonotype. The chain couples TRBV7-9 to TRBJ2-3; D is ambiguous. The CDR3 runs 15 residues. V was trimmed by 1 base and J by 0 bases, leaving 8 bases between them. Germline loops: CDR1 SEHNR, CDR2 FQNEAQ (reference sequence). CDR3: CASSLEWSSTDTQYF. Written as DNA, the CDR3 is TGTGCCAGCAGCTTAGAGTGGAGTAGCACAGATACGCAGTATTTT.

This clonotype has at least ten counts. The chain is built from TRBV7-2 and TRBJ2-7; 10 bases align to TRBD1. The V and J ends lost 3 bases and 1 base, in that order; junction bases with no gene match: 12. This CDR3 has 18 amino acids. Per germline, CDR1 SGHTA and CDR2 FQGNSA. CDR3 residues: CASSLRTGGRKVSYEQYF. The CDR3 DNA reads TGTGCCAGCAGCTTGCGGACAGGGGGGAGAAAAGTGTCCTACGAGCAGTACTTC. Full variable domain (missing parts from reference TRBV7-2 and TRBJ2-7): GAGVSQSPSNKVTEKGKDVELRCDPISGHTALYWYRQSLGQGLEFLIYFQGNSAPDKSGLPSDRFSAERTGGSVSTLTIQRTQQEDSAVYLCASSLRTGGRKVSYEQYFGPGTRLTVT.

This clonotype was recorded many times. The chain combines TRBV7-9 with TRBJ2-5; D may be TRBD1 (6 bases). V gave up 2 bases and J gave up 5 bases, with 15 bases separating them. Germline V gene data show CDR1 as SEHNR and CDR2 as FQNEAQ (reference sequence). This CDR3 has 15 amino acids. As DNA, the CDR3 is TGTGCCAGCAGCTTACGCAGGGGCGGTCAGGAGACCCAGTACTTC. Its protein product is CASSLRRGGQETQYF.

This clonotype was observed a handful of times. The chain has TRBV21-1 and TRBJ2-6. TRBV21-1 is designated a pseudogene. The CDR3 runs to 17 residues. The CDR3 here is CASSKERPGSGANVLTF. CDR3 DNA sequence: TGTGCCAGCAGCAAAGAGAGACCAGGGTCTGGGGCCAACGTCCTGACTTTC.

V is TRBV19 and J is TRBJ2-7; 9 bases agree with TRBD2. V gave up 3 bases and J gave up 3 bases; unmatched junction bases: 6. Germline CDR1 LNHDA, CDR2 SQIVND (reference sequence). There are 15 residues in the CDR3. The DNA of the CDR3 is TGTGCCAGTAGTATTGGAGCGGGAGGACGCTACGAGCAGTACTTC. It yields the protein CASSIGAGGRYEQYF.

This chain connects TRBV3-1 to TRBJ2-7; 9 bases map to TRBD2. Germline CDR1 and CDR2: LGHDT and YNNKEL (reference sequence). The CDR3 runs 17 residues. The ends lost 5 bases at V and 6 bases at J; junction bases unmatched: 17. CDR3 residues: CASSAGGWRTGLPEQYF. CDR3 nucleotides: TGTGCCAGCAGCGCGGGAGGGTGGCGGACAGGTTTACCCGAGCAGTACTTC.